Reported below is one TCR beta chain. This specimen comes from a study of blood T cell repertoires in COVID-19. At the level of the study: The samples span acute and convalescent COVID-19 from the United States, Italy and Spain.

In the study's own analysis: Nucleated cell number was recorded as an estimate derived from reference gene primer amplification. Sequencing was performed with immunoSEQ multiplex PCR; in TCRdb, only in-frame clones are kept and a portion is missing. V and J calls and clone size come straight from that table; D and trimming were deduced from the DNA. The sample holds roughly 100,000 clones, about 92% seen once. This CDR3 has 17 residues. The junction had 13 bases not matched to a gene; V was cut back by 7 bases and J by 2 bases. Germline V gives CDR1 LNHDA, CDR2 SQIVND (reference sequence). The specimen sequenced was peripheral blood. V gene TRBV19 combines with J gene TRBJ2-3, with TRBD1 identical over 9 bases. The TCR comes from a woman aged 80 or older in a cohort sampled during active COVID-19. This CDR3 reads CASTPRGGQGLTDTQYF. Here the CDR3 DNA reads TGTGCCAGTACCCCCAGAGGGGGACAGGGCCTCACAGATACGCAGTATTTT.